The next 26 T cell receptor beta chains were all read from a single sample in a study of post-analysis software for immune sequencing data. General observations from the study: In patients, roughly 5 TRBV segments were more frequent than in controls, with TRBV5-6, TRBV5-1 and TRBV20-1 among them.

No antigen has been identified for these receptors. Prepared TCR beta cDNA libraries contained unique molecular identifiers. TCRdb analysed the PCR reads with MiXCR anew, one entry per CDR3 protein. This table has roughly 800,000 distinct CDR3 sequences, around 46% appearing once. The sample consisted of blood. These receptors originate from a girl aged 10 to 17 with multiple sclerosis.

As to this clonotype: One junction end does not reproduce the germline sequence, and a read error may be involved. The rearrangement uses TRBV5-1 and TRBJ2-5, with TRBD2 identical over 11 bases. The CDR3 spans 15 residues. CDR1 and CDR2 (germline): SGHRS, YFSETQ. The CDR3, as DNA: TGCGCCAACAGCACCCCACTAGCGGGAGAAGAGACCCAGTACTTC. Protein sequence: CANSTPLAGEETQYF.

The chain uses TRBV7-2 and TRBJ1-2; D is unresolved. The germline V gene encodes CDR1 SGHTA and CDR2 FQGNSA. CDR3 size: 13 residues. V was pared by 5 bases and J by 4 bases, with 11 bases between. This CDR3 reads CASSAADGYGYTF. The CDR3 DNA reads TGTGCCAGCAGCGCCGCCGACGGCTATGGCTACACCTTC.

The V gene is TRBV6-4, the J gene TRBJ1-4, with D perhaps matching TRBD1 (5 bases). In germline, CDR1 is MRHNA, CDR2 SNTAGT. The CDR3 runs 14 residues. V was shortened by 6 bases and J by 4 bases, with 12 bases between the two germline ends. Written as DNA, the CDR3 is TGTGCCAGCAGACAAGAGGGGATTAATGAAAAACTGTTTTTT. Protein product: CASRQEGINEKLFF.

CDR3 in DNA: TGTGCCAGCACCTCCAGGGTGCCTAATGAAAAACTGTTTTTT. It specifies CASTSRVPNEKLFF. The chain has TRBV7-2 and TRBJ1-4; tentative D call: TRBD1 (5 bases). Trimming removed 7 bases at V and 3 bases at J, with 12 bases between. Germline CDR1 SGHTA, CDR2 FQGNSA. The CDR3 has 14 residues.

The chain recombines TRBV27 with TRBJ2-1; 8 nucleotides match TRBD1. Germline CDR1 is MNHEY and CDR2 is SMNVEV (reference sequence). CDR3 length: 15 residues. V was clipped by 10 bases and J by 5 bases; unmatched bases: 13. CDR3 bases: TGTGCCATCAAGGGGACAGGAGGCGTTGACAATGAGCAGTTCTTC. It codes for CAIKGTGGVDNEQFF.

The CDR3 region is CASSLRDLPSYEQYF. CDR3 sequence (DNA): TGTGCCAGCAGCTTAAGGGACCTCCCATCGTACGAGCAGTACTTC. The rearrangement links TRBV5-6 to TRBJ2-7; D tentatively fits TRBD1 or TRBD2 (5 bases each). The CDR3 is made up of 15 amino acids. The V gene lost 2 bases and the J gene lost 4 bases, with 16 bases spanning the gap. Germline CDR1 reads SGHDT; CDR2 reads YYEEEE.

This clonotype was seen a handful of times. The V call is TRBV7-2, the J call TRBJ2-3; the match to TRBD2 covers 14 bases. With V trimmed by 5 bases and J by 4 bases, 5 bases remained unmatched. The CDR3 covers 16 residues. CDR1 and CDR2 from the germline V gene are SGHTA and FQGNSA. The CDR3, as DNA: TGTGCCAGCAGCCAAGGGACTAGCGGGAGTTCAGATACGCAGTATTTT. This translates into CASSQGTSGSSDTQYF.

This clonotype appeared a few times. This chain links TRBV27 with TRBJ2-1, with a weak D call TRBD2 (5 bases). The CDR3 runs to 14 residues. Germline assignment: CDR1 MNHEY and CDR2 SMNVEV (reference sequence). V was trimmed by 8 bases and J by 6 bases, leaving 17 bases between them. CDR3 in amino acids: CASRTPTEVNEQFF. DNA for the CDR3: TGTGCCAGCCGAACGCCCACGGAGGTCAATGAGCAGTTCTTC.

V usage is TRBV11-2 and J usage is TRBJ2-5; weak D call: TRBD1 (6 bases). The CDR3 is 11 amino acids. The V and J ends lost 3 bases and 12 bases respectively, with 11 bases between them. In germline, CDR1 is SGHAT, CDR2 FQNNGV. The CDR3 loop is CASSLGAGEYF. CDR3 DNA: TGTGCCAGCAGCTTGGGGGCAGGGGAGTACTTC.

This clonotype was counted only a few times. V is TRBV20-1 and J is TRBJ2-5, with TRBD1 as a possible D gene (5 bases). This CDR3 has 15 amino acids. Germline assignment: CDR1 DFQATT and CDR2 SNEGSKA (reference sequence). V was clipped by 3 bases and J by 4 bases, with 18 bases between them. This CDR3 is CSASLSAVRGETQYF. CDR3 coding DNA: TGCAGTGCTAGTCTGTCTGCAGTAAGGGGAGAGACCCAGTACTTC.

As DNA, the CDR3 is TGTGCCAGCAGCTTACGACTAGCGGGAGGAGAGAGAGATACGCAGTATTTT. The encoded protein is CASSLRLAGGERDTQYF. V gene TRBV7-2 combines with J gene TRBJ2-3, with 13 bases matching TRBD2. The CDR3 has 17 amino acids. V dropped 2 bases and J dropped 5; count of bases not matched to a gene: 7. Germline V lookup: CDR1 SGHTA, CDR2 FQGNSA. Together with reference TRBV7-2 and TRBJ2-3, the CDR3 gives the full variable domain: GAGVSQSPSNKVTEKGKDVELRCDPISGHTALYWYRQSLGQGLEFLIYFQGNSAPDKSGLPSDRFSAERTGGSVSTLTIQRTQQEDSAVYLCASSLRLAGGERDTQYFGPGTRLTVL.

The rearrangement uses TRBV3-1 and TRBJ2-3, with 11 bases matching TRBD2. Unmatched junction bases numbered 5, after V lost 4 bases and J lost 2 bases. CDR3 length: 16 amino acids. CDR1 and CDR2 from the germline V gene are LGHDT and YNNKEL (reference sequence). As DNA, the CDR3 is TGTGCCAGCAGCCGTAGCGGGAGGGAGGACACAGATACGCAGTATTTT. Its translation: CASSRSGREDTDTQYF.

V gene TRBV29-1 combines with J gene TRBJ1-1, with D maybe TRBD1 (5 bases). The V and J ends lost 8 bases and 4 bases respectively, with 14 bases between them. The length of the CDR3 is 12 residues. CDR1 is SQVTM, CDR2 ANQGSEA, per germline. The CDR3 DNA is TGCAGCCTCTCGGGGGGTGGCACTGAAGCTTTCTTT. It specifies CSLSGGGTEAFF. The entire variable domain, with the rest obtained from reference TRBV29-1 and TRBJ1-1, is as follows: SAVISQKPSRDICQRGTSLTIQCQVDSQVTMMFWYRQQPGQSLTLIATANQGSEATYESGFVIDKFPISRPNLTFSTLTVSNMSPEDSSIYLCSLSGGGTEAFFGQGTRLTVV.

This clonotype was seen a few times. V and J are TRBV7-2 and TRBJ2-3; 13 bases match TRBD2. This CDR3 comprises 16 residues. Germline values: CDR1 SGHTA, CDR2 FQGNSA. After removal of 7 bases from V and 1 base from J, the junction contained 5 bases not matched to a gene. The CDR3 reads CASNRLAGGGTDTQYF. The CDR3 DNA is TGTGCCAGCAACCGACTAGCGGGAGGAGGCACAGATACGCAGTATTTT.

On this clonotype itself: At one boundary the junction diverges from the germline segment, which might be a read error. This chain links TRBV13 with TRBJ1-1; TRBD1 aligns across 7 bases. Germline-derived CDR1 and CDR2 are PRHDT and FYEKMQ (reference sequence). The CDR3 extends over 14 amino acids. The CDR3 loop is CVSSLNTGTDEAFF. CDR3 in DNA: TGTGTCAGCAGCTTAAACACCGGGACAGATGAAGCTTTCTTT.

The chain links TRBV12-3 or TRBV12-4 to TRBJ1-1; 7 nucleotides align to TRBD1. Trimming at V came to 6 bases and at J to 4 bases, leaving 11 bases not matched to a gene. The CDR3 is made up of 15 amino acids. This chain's CDR3 is CASRPRQGQTTEAFF. CDR3 sequence (DNA): TGTGCCAGCAGACCCCGACAGGGTCAGACCACTGAAGCTTTCTTT.

The rearrangement uses TRBV28 and TRBJ2-2; 9 bases agree with TRBD2. V lost 6 bases, J lost 4 bases, and 3 bases stayed unmatched. Germline lookup yields CDR1 MDHEN and CDR2 SYDVKM. The CDR3 consists of 14 residues. In DNA form, the CDR3 reads TGTGCCAGCAGAAATAGCGGGAGCACCGGGGAGCTGTTTTTT. Translated, it gives CASRNSGSTGELFF.

The chain carries TRBV5-5 and TRBJ1-2; D not certain. CDR3 size: 13 residues. Trimming pared 5 bases from V and 4 bases from J, leaving 12 bases between. The germline CDR1 and CDR2 sequences are SGHKS and YYEKEE (reference sequence). The CDR3 sequence is CASSLIDLYGYTF. For the CDR3, the DNA is TGTGCCAGCAGTTTGATAGACCTCTATGGCTACACCTTC.

This chain connects TRBV12-5 to TRBJ2-3, with D perhaps assigned TRBD1 or TRBD2 (5 bases each). The CDR3 runs to 15 residues. The germline gives CDR1 LGHNT, CDR2 FRNRAP. V gave up 5 bases and J gave up 4 bases, with 16 bases separating them. The CDR3 DNA reads TGTGCTAGTGGTCCCCGGGACCTGGAGGCAGATACGCAGTATTTT. Residues: CASGPRDLEADTQYF.

The V and J genes are TRBV27 and TRBJ1-2, with D unclear. CDR3 length: 11 residues. V lost 5 bases, J lost 6 bases, and 7 bases lay in between. Germline lookup yields CDR1 MNHEY and CDR2 SMNVEV (reference sequence). CDR3 in amino acids: CASSGVDGYTF. The CDR3 nucleotides read TGTGCCAGCAGTGGGGTGGATGGCTACACCTTC.

This chain uses TRBV20-1 with TRBJ2-1, with D unresolved. This CDR3 comprises 13 residues. V was shortened by 5 bases and J by 4 bases, with 12 bases between the two germline ends. Germline CDR1 reads DFQATT; CDR2 reads SNEGSKA (reference sequence). CDR3 residues: CSAGLSTYNEQFF. CDR3 DNA: TGCAGTGCTGGCCTGAGCACTTACAATGAGCAGTTCTTC.

This clonotype was counted once. The rearrangement links TRBV9 to TRBJ1-4, with D perhaps TRBD1 (5 bases). Per the germline V gene, CDR1 is SGDLS and CDR2 is YYNGEE. This CDR3 contains 15 residues. V was shortened by 4 bases and J by 7 bases, with 17 bases between the two germline ends. This CDR3 is CASSSSRGRREKLFF. The CDR3 coding sequence is TGTGCCAGCAGCTCATCAAGGGGCCGGCGTGAAAAACTGTTTTTT.

A word on this clonotype: At one end, the junction sequence differs from germline, possibly due to a read error. CDR3: CATSTLARISTDTQYF. CDR3 nucleotides: TGTGCCACCAGCACCTTAGCGCGTATTAGCACTGATACGCAGTATTTT. V is TRBV15 and J is TRBJ2-3, with D perhaps TRBD2 (5 bases). Germline V gene lookup returns CDR1 LNHNV and CDR2 YYDKDF (reference sequence). The CDR3 length is 16 residues.

This clonotype has at least ten counts. The J gene is TRBJ2-7, the V gene TRBV29-1, with D maybe TRBD1 (5 bases). V was clipped by 2 bases and J by 4 bases, with 6 bases between them. Germline-derived CDR1 and CDR2 are SQVTM and ANQGSEA. This CDR3 contains 11 residues. The CDR3 reads CSVERGYEQYF. For the CDR3, the DNA is TGCAGCGTTGAAAGGGGTTACGAGCAGTACTTC.

The sample holds a few counts of this clonotype. This chain links TRBV4-1 with TRBJ2-7; D is possibly TRBD1 (6 bases). Trimming stripped 1 base from V and 5 bases from J, with 12 bases between. Germline lookup yields CDR1 MGHRA and CDR2 YSYEKL. CDR3 size: 14 residues. Written as DNA, the CDR3 is TGCGCCAGCAGCCAAGGGGCACAGGGCGACGAGCAGTACTTC. It specifies CASSQGAQGDEQYF.

The chain is built from TRBV10-3 and TRBJ2-1; 10 bases align to TRBD2. Germline V gene data show CDR1 as ENHRY and CDR2 as SYGVKD. With V trimmed by 0 bases and J by 7 bases, 3 bases remained unmatched. The CDR3 is made up of 15 amino acids. CDR3 sequence reads: CAISESSSGSNEQFF. The CDR3 region has the DNA TGTGCCATCAGTGAGTCGTCTAGCGGGAGTAATGAGCAGTTCTTC.